Following are 5 T cell receptor beta chains from one sample sequenced in a study of control samples from healthy donors and cancer patients. Here immunoSEQ multiplex PCR was the method, and the copy in TCRdb shows in-frame clones only, minus some. The repertoire includes 100,000 to 120,000 clones, 85% to 90% of them detected once, and around 4% sits in the top ten. The sample comprised PBMCs. These TCRs come from a woman aged 60-75 years with lung cancer.

This sequence joins TRBV24-1 and TRBJ2-3, with 13 bases fitting TRBD2. CDR1 and CDR2 (germline): KGHDR, SFDVKD. CDR3 size: 16 residues. V trimming: 3 bases; J trimming: 1 base; junction bases outside the gene matches: 0. CDR3 sequence: CATSDGLAGGTDTQYF. The CDR3 DNA reads TGTGCCACCAGTGATGGACTAGCGGGGGGCACAGATACGCAGTATTTT.

The chain has TRBV2 and TRBJ2-1; the D gene is possibly TRBD2 (6 bases). Germline-derived CDR1 and CDR2 are SNHLY and FYNNEI. V was trimmed by 7 bases and J by 0 bases, leaving 13 bases between them. The CDR3 spans 15 residues. CDR3 sequence (DNA): TGTGCCAGCAACGAGGACGGGAGCTCCTACAATGAGCAGTTCTTC. Translating it yields CASNEDGSSYNEQFF.

The genes are TRBV7-3 and TRBJ2-3; 10 nucleotides match TRBD2. V dropped 5 bases and J dropped 1; count of bases not matched to a gene: 6. Germline assignment: CDR1 SGHTA and CDR2 FQGTGA. CDR3 length equals 16 residues. CDR3 DNA: TGTGCCAGCAGCACCCCAACTAGCGGGGGCACAGATACGCAGTATTTT. Translated: CASSTPTSGGTDTQYF.

The gene calls are TRBV5-3 and TRBJ1-4; D possibly corresponds to TRBD1 (6 bases). TRBV5-3 is recorded as an ORF, its role being uncertain. CDR3 length: 19 residues. V was trimmed by 0 bases and J by 8 bases, leaving 26 bases between them. This CDR3 reads CARSLGVEGPRGKEEKLFF. The CDR3 nucleotides are TGTGCCAGAAGCTTGGGGGTGGAAGGGCCCAGGGGCAAAGAAGAAAAACTGTTTTTT.

This clone was observed a few times. The chain couples TRBV7-2 to TRBJ2-2; no clear D. Germline V CDR1 and CDR2: SGHTA, FQGNSA. The CDR3 totals 13 residues. Trimming removed 4 bases from V and 6 bases from J, with 9 bases in between. For the CDR3, the DNA is TGTGCCAGCAGCTCGGCTCACTCCGGGGAGCTGTTTTTT. This encodes CASSSAHSGELFF.